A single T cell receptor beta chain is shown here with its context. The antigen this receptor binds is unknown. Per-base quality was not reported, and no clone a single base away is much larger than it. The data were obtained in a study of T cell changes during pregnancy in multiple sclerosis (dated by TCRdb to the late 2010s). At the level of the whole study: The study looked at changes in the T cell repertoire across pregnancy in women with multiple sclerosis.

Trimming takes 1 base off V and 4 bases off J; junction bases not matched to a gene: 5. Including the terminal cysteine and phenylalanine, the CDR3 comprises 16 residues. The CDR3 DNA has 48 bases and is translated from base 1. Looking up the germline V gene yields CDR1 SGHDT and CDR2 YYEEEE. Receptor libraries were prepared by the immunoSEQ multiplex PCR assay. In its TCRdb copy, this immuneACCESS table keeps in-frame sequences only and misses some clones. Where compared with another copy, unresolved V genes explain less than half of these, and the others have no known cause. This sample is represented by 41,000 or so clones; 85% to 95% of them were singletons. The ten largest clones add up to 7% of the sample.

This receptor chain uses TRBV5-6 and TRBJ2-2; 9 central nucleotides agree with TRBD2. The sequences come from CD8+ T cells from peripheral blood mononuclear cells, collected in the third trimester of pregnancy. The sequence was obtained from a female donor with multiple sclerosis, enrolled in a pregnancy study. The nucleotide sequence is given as TGTGCCAGCAGCTTGACGGGCGGGAGGGCCACCGGGGAGCTGTTTTTT. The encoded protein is CASSLTGGRATGELFF. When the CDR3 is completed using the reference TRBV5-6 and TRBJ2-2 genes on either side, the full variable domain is DAGVTQSPTHLIKTRGQQVTLRCSPKSGHDTVSWYQQALGQGPQFIFQYYEEEERQRGNFPDRFSGHQFPNYSSELNVNALLLGDSALYLCASSLTGGRATGELFFGEGSRLTVL.